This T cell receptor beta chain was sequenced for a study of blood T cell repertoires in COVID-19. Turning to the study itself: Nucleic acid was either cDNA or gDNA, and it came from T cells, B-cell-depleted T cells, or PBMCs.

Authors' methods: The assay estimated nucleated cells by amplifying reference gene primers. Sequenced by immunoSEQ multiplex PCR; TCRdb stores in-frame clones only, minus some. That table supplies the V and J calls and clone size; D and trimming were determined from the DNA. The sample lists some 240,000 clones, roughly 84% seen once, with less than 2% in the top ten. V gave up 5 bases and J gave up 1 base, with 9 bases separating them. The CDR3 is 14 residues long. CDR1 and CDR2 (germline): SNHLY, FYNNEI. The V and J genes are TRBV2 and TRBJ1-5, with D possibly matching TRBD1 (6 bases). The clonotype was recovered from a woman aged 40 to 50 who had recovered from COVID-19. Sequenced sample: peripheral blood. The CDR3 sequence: CASSLTGSNQPQHF. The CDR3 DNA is TGTGCCAGCAGTCTAACAGGGAGCAATCAGCCCCAGCATTTT.